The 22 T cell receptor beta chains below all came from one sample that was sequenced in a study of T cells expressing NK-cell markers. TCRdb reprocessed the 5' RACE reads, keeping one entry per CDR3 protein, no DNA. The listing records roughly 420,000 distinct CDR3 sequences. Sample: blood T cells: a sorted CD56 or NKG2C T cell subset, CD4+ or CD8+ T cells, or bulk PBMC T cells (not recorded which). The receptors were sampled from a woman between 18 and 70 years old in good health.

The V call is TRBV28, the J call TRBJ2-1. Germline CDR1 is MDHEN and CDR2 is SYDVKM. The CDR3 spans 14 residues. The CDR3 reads CASSLLLTYNEQFF.

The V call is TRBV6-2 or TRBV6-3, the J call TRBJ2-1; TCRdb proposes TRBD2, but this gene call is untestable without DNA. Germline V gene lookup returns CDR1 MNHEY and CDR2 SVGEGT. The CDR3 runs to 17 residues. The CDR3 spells CASSYLQLAGGPYEQFF.

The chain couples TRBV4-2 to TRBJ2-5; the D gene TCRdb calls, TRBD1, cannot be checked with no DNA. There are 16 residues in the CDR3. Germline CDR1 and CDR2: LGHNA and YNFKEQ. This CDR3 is CASSQETSLYQETQYF.

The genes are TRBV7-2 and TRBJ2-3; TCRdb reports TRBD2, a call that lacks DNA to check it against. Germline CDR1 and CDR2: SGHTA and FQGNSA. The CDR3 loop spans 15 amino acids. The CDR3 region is CASRRTSGSSDTQYF.

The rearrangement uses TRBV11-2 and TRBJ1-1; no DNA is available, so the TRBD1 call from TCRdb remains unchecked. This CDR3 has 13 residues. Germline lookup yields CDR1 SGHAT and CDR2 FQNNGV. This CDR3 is CATRWDRFTEAFF.

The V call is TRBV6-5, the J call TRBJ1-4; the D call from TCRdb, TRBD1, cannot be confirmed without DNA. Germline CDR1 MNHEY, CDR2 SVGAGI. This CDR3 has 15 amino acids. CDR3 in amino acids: CASSYYRDSHEKLFF.

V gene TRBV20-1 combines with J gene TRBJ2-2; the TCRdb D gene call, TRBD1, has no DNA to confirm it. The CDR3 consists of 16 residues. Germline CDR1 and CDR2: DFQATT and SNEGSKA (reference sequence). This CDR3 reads CSAKGGGTGRFGELFF.

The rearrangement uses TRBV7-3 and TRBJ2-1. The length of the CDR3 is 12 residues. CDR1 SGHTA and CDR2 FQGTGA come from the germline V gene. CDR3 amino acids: CASSLNFNEQFF.

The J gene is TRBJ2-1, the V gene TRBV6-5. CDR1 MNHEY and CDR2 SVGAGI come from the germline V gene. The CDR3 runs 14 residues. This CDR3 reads CASSYSQTSNEQFF.

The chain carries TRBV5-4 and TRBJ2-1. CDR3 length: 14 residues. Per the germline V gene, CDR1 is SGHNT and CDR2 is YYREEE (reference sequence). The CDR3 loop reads CASSLVGSRDEQFF.

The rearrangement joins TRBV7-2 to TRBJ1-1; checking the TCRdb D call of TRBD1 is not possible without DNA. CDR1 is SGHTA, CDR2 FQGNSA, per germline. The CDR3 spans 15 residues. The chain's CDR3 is CASSSDTSGNTEAFF.

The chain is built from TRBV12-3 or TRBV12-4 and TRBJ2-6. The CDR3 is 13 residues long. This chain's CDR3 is CASAISGANVLTF.

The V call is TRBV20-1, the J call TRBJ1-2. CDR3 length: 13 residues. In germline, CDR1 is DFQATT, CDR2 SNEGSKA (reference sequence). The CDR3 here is CSAGLSSSYGYTF.

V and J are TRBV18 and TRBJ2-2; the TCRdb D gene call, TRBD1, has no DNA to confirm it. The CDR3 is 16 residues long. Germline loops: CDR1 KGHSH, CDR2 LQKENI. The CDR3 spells CASSPGTGSVGGELFF.

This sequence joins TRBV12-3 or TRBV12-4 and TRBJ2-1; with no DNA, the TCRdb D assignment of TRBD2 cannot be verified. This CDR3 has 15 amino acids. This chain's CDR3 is CASSFGTRNYNEQFF.

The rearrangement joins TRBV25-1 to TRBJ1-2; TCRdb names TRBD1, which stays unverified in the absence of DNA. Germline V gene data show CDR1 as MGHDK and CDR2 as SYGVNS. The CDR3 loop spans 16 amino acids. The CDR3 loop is CASSDNLDRGQGGYTF.

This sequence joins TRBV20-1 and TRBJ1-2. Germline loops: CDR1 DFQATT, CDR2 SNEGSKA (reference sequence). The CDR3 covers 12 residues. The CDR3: CSARDRGYGYTF.

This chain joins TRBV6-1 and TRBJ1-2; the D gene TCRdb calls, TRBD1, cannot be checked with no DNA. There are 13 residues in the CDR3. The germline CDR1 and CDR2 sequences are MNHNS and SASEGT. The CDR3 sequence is CASSETGTSGYTF.

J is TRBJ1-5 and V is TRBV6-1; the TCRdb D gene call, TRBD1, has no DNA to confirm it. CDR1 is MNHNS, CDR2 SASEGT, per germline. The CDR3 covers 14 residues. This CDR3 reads CASSDDGANQPQHF.

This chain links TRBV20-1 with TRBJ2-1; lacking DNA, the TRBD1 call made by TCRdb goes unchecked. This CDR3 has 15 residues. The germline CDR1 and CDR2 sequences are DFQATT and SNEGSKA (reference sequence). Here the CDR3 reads CSARLPGREKEGQFF.

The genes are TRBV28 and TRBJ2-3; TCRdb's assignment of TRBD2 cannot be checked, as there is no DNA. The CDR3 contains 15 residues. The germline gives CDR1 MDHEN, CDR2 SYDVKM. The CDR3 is CASSLSSGSSDTQYF.

This CDR3 reads CASSQDPPGSQYF. The V and J genes are TRBV4-2 and TRBJ2-5; TCRdb selects TRBD2, and the lack of DNA leaves this call unchecked. The CDR3 has 13 amino acids. Looked up from germline, CDR1 is LGHNA and CDR2 is YNFKEQ.